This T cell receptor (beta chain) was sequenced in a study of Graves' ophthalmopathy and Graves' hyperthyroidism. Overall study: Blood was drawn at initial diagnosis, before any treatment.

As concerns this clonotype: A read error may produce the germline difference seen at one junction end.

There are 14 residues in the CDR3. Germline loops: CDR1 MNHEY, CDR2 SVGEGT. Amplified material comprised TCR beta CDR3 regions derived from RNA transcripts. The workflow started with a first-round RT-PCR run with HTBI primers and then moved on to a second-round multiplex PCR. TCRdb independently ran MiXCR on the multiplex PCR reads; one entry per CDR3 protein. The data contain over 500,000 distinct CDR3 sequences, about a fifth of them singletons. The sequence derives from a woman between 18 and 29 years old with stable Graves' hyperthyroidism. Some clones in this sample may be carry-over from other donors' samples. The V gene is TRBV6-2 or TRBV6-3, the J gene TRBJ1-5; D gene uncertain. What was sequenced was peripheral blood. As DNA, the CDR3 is TGTGCCAGCAGTTACCCGTTGGGCAATCAGCCCCGGCATTTT. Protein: CASSYPLGNQPRHF.